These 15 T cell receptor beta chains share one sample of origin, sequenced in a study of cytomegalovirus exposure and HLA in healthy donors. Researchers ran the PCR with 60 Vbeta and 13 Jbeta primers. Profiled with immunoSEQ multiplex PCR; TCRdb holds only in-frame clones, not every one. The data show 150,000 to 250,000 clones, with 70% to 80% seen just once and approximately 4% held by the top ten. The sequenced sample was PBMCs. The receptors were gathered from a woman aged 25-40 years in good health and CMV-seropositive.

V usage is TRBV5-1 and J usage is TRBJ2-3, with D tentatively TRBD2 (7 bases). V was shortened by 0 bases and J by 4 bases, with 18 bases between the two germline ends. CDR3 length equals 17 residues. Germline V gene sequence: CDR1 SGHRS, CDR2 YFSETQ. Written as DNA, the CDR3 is TGCGCCAGCAGCTTGGCCTATCTTGGCGGGGGCCCAGATACGCAGTATTTT. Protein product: CASSLAYLGGGPDTQYF.

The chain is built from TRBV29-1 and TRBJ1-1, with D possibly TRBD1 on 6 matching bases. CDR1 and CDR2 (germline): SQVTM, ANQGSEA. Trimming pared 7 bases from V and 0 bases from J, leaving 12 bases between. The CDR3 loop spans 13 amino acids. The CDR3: CSAWDTLNTEAFF. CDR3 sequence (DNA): TGCAGCGCCTGGGACACCCTGAACACTGAAGCTTTCTTT.

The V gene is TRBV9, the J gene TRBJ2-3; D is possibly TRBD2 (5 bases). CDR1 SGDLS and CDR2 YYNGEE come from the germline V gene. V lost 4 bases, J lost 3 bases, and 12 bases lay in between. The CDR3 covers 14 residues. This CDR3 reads CASSLRGLTDTQYF. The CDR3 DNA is TGTGCCAGCAGCTTACGGGGTTTAACAGATACGCAGTATTTT.

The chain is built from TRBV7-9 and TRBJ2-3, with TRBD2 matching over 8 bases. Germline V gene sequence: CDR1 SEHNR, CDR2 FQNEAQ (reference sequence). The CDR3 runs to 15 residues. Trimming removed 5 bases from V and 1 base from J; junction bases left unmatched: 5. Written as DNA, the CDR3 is TGTGCCAGCAGCCCACCGGGGGGGGGCACAGATACGCAGTATTTT. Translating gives CASSPPGGGTDTQYF.

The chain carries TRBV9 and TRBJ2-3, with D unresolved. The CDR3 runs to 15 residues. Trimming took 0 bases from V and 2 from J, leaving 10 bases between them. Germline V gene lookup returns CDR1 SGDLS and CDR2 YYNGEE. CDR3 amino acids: CASSVVATTTDTQYF. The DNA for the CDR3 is TGTGCCAGCAGCGTAGTAGCAACAACCACAGATACGCAGTATTTT.

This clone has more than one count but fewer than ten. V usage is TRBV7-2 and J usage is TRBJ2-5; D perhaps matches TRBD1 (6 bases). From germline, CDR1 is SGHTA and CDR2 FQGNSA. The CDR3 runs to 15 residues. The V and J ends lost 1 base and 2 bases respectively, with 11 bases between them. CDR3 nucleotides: TGTGCCAGCAGCTTAGTGGGACACAGGCAAGAGACCCAGTACTTC. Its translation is CASSLVGHRQETQYF.

The CDR3: CASSLVESYTF. CDR3 coding DNA: TGTGCCAGCAGCTTAGTGGAGAGCTACACCTTC. The genes are TRBV7-9 and TRBJ1-2, with D unresolved. The germline CDR1 and CDR2 sequences are SEHNR and FQNEAQ (reference sequence). Trimming pared 1 base from V and 9 bases from J, leaving 6 bases between. This CDR3 region has 11 residues.

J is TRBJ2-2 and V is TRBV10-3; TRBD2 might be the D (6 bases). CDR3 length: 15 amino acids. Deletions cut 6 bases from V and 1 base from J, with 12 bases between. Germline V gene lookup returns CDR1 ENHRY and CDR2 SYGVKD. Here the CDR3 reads CAIRRGGGNTGELFF. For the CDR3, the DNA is TGTGCCATCAGGCGGGGTGGTGGGAACACCGGGGAGCTGTTTTTT.

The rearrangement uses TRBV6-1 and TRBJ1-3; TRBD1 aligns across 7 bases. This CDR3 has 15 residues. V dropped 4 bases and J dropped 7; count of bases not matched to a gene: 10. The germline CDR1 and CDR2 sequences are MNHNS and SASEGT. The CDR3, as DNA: TGTGCCAGCAGTGTGGACAGGCCTAGGAGTAACACCATATATTTT. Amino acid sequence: CASSVDRPRSNTIYF.

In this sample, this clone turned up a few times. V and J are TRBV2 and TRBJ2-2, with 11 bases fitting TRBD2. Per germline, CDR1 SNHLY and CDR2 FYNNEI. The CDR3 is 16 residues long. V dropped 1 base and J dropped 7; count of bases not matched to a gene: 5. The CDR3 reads CASSEETSGANGELFF. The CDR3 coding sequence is TGTGCCAGCAGTGAAGAGACTAGCGGGGCGAACGGGGAGCTGTTTTTT.

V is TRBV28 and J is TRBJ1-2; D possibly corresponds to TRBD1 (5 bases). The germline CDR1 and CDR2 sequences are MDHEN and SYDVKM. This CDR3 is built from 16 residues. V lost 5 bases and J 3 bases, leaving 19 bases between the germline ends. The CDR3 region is CASSLPRQSTYYGYTF. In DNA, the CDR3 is TGTGCCAGCAGTCTCCCTCGACAGTCAACTTACTATGGCTACACCTTC.

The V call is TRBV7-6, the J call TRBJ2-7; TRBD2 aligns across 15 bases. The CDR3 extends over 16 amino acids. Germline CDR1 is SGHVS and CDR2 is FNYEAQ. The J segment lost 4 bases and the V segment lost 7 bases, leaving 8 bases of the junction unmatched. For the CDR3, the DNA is TGTGCCAGCAACTCCGGGACTAGCGGGGGGTTTTACGAGCAGTACTTC. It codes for CASNSGTSGGFYEQYF.

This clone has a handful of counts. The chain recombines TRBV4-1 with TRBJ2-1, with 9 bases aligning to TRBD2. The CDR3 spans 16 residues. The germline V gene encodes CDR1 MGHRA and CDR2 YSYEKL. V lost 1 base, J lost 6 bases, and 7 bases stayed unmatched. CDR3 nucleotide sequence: TGCGCCAGCAGCCAAGTGTCCGGGACTAGCACCAATGAGCAGTTCTTC. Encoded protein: CASSQVSGTSTNEQFF.

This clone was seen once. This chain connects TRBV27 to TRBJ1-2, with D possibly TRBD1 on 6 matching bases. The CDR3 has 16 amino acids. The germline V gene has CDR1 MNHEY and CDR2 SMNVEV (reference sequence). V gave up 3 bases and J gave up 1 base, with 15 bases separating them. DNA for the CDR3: TGTGCCAGCAGTTTTACAAGGGGACAAATTAACTATGGCTACACCTTC. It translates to CASSFTRGQINYGYTF.

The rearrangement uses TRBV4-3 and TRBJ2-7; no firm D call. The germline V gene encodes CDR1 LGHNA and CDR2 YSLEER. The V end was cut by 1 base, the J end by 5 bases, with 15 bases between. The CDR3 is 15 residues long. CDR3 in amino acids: CASSQVRQARHEQYF. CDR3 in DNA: TGCGCCAGCAGCCAAGTTCGGCAGGCGAGACACGAGCAGTACTTC.